A single sample gave rise to the 4 T cell receptor beta chains below, sequenced in a study of shared clonotypes between healthy human individuals. The assay was immunoSEQ multiplex PCR, and TCRdb's table has in-frame clones only and misses some. The sample consists of around 200,000 clones, 90% to 95% of them appearing once. The sample taken for sequencing was naive CD4+ T cells sorted from blood. Subset meaning: CD45RA+ positively selected. The receptors originated from a woman in her thirties in good health.

This rearrangement joins TRBV5-1 to TRBJ1-4; tentative D call: TRBD1 (6 bases). The ends were cut back, 3 bases at V and 3 bases at J, with 9 bases in the middle. This CDR3 comprises 14 residues. The V gene's germline CDR1 is SGHRS and CDR2 YFSETQ. CDR3 sequence reads: CASSSDSSNEKLFF. DNA of the CDR3: TGCGCCAGCAGCTCGGACAGCTCTAATGAAAAACTGTTTTTT.

The rearrangement joins TRBV6-5 to TRBJ1-2; TRBD1 matches 9 bases. The V gene's germline CDR1 is MNHEY and CDR2 SVGAGI. The J segment lost 8 bases and the V segment lost 4 bases, leaving 8 bases of the junction unmatched. The CDR3 runs 14 residues. CDR3 in amino acids: CASSSQGASRGYTF. The DNA for the CDR3 is TGTGCCAGCAGTTCACAGGGGGCCAGCCGCGGCTACACCTTC.

The gene calls are TRBV2 and TRBJ2-7; 9 nucleotides align to TRBD2. The CDR3 loop spans 16 amino acids. V lost 6 bases to trimming and J lost 0 bases; unmatched junction nucleotides: 9. The germline V gene has CDR1 SNHLY and CDR2 FYNNEI. This CDR3 is CASRSRLAEHSYEQYF. The CDR3 DNA sequence: TGTGCCAGCAGGTCCCGACTAGCGGAACACTCCTACGAGCAGTACTTC.

This clone was observed once. The V call is TRBV18, the J call TRBJ1-4; the D gene is possibly TRBD1 (5 bases). In germline, CDR1 is KGHSH, CDR2 LQKENI. Trimming left V 3 bases short and J 5 bases short, with 10 bases between. This CDR3 has 14 amino acids. CDR3 sequence reads: CASSPFDRNEKLFF. The CDR3 DNA follows: TGTGCCAGCTCACCTTTCGACAGAAATGAAAAACTGTTTTTT.